This paragraph covers one TCR beta chain sequence. The CDR3 has 14 residues. Germline V gene sequence: CDR1 SGHRS, CDR2 YFSETQ. Trimming shortened V by 5 bases and J by 0 bases, and 12 bases separated the two germline ends. Assay used: immunoSEQ multiplex PCR; TCRdb lists only in-frame clones, some missing. This table holds more than 110,000 clones, around nine tenths found once. The data stem from a study of cytomegalovirus exposure and HLA in healthy donors. The clonotype originates from a woman in her late teens or twenties in good health and CMV-seropositive. The sequencing input was PBMCs. This chain joins TRBV5-1 and TRBJ2-7; perhaps TRBD1 as D (6 bases). The CDR3 DNA is TGCGCCAGCAGAGGACAGTCCCGCTCCTACGAGCAGTACTTC. Its protein product is CASRGQSRSYEQYF.